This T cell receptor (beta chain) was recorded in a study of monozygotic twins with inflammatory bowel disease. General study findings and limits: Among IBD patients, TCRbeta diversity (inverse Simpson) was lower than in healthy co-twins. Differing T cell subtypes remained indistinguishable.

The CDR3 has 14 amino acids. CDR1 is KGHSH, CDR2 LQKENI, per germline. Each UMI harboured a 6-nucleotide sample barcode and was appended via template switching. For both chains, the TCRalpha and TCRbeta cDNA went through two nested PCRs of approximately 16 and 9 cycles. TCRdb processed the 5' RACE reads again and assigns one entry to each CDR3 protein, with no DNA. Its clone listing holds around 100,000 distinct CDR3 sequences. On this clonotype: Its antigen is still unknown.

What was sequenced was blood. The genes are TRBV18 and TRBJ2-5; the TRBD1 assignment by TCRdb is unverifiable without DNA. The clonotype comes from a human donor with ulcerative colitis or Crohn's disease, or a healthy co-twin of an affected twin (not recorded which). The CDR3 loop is CASSPVLSRETQYF.